These T cell receptor beta chains were read from a single sample in a study of T-cell memory formation after mild COVID-19. One entry per CDR3 protein results from TCRdb running MiXCR on the 5' RACE reads. The table has about 430,000 distinct CDR3 sequences, roughly 26% seen once; the top ten hold around 9%. The sequenced material came from PBMCs or a T cell subset sorted from them (not recorded which). The receptors here all came from an adult woman who had mild COVID-19 (a few samples of this study predate the infection). Cell type and time point are not known. Each CDR3 is given with its conserved first and last residue. A D gene is named only where the DNA matches it firmly. Clone size appears in some rows only: once, few, many, or a class for an expanded clone.

J gene: TRBJ2-7
D gene: -
V gene: TRBV18
clone size: few
CDR3 protein: CASSPAFEEQYF
CDR3 DNA: TGTGCCAGCTCACCAGCCTTCGAGGAGCAGTACTTC

J gene: TRBJ1-5
D gene: TRBD1
V gene: TRBV28
clone size: few
CDR3 protein: CASSLDRVPNQPQHF
CDR3 DNA: TGTGCCAGCAGTTTGGACAGGGTCCCAAATCAGCCCCAGCATTTT

J gene: TRBJ1-6
D gene: -
V gene: TRBV7-2
clone size: -
CDR3 protein: CASSFMGSGHSPLHF
CDR3 DNA: TGTGCCAGCAGCTTTATGGGGTCAGGGCATTCACCCCTCCACTTT

J gene: TRBJ2-1
D gene: TRBD1
V gene: TRBV12-3/TRBV12-4
clone size: few
CDR3 protein: CASRGTGGIEQFF
CDR3 DNA: TGTGCCAGCAGGGGGACAGGGGGGATTGAGCAGTTCTTC

J gene: TRBJ1-2
D gene: TRBD1
V gene: TRBV7-3
clone size: -
CDR3 protein: CASSVTGTDNYGCTF
CDR3 DNA: TGTGCCAGCAGCGTAACCGGGACAGATAACTATGGCTGCACCTTC

J gene: TRBJ2-7
D gene: TRBD2
V gene: TRBV5-1
clone size: -
CDR3 protein: CASSHGTSGGFSSYEQYF
CDR3 DNA: TGCGCCAGCAGCCATGGGACTAGCGGGGGCTTCAGCTCCTACGAGCAGTACTTC

J gene: TRBJ2-3
D gene: TRBD1
V gene: TRBV18
clone size: few
CDR3 protein: CASSPPRTGGGSTDTQYF
CDR3 DNA: TGTGCCAGCTCACCACCGAGGACAGGGGGCGGGAGCACAGATACGCAGTATTTT

J gene: TRBJ2-5
D gene: TRBD1
V gene: TRBV5-1
clone size: few
CDR3 protein: CASSPGLRGTRETQYF
CDR3 DNA: TGCGCCAGCAGCCCGGGCCTCAGGGGGACACGGGAGACCCAGTACTTC

J gene: TRBJ1-1
D gene: TRBD1
V gene: TRBV6-5
clone size: -
CDR3 protein: CASSRQGITEAFF
CDR3 DNA: TGTGCCAGCAGTCGACAGGGGATCACTGAAGCTTTCTTT

J gene: TRBJ1-2
D gene: TRBD1
V gene: TRBV27
clone size: -
CDR3 protein: CASAGQGNGYTF
CDR3 DNA: TGTGCCAGTGCGGGACAGGGAAATGGCTACACCTTC

J gene: TRBJ2-1
D gene: TRBD2
V gene: TRBV7-2
clone size: many
CDR3 protein: CASSLAGGGNNEQFF
CDR3 DNA: TGTGCCAGCAGCTTGGCGGGAGGAGGTAACAATGAGCAGTTCTTC

J gene: TRBJ2-7
D gene: -
V gene: TRBV27
clone size: -
CDR3 protein: CASSLLPGGSGSYEQYF
CDR3 DNA: TGTGCCAGCAGTCTTTTACCCGGTGGAAGCGGTTCCTACGAGCAGTACTTC

J gene: TRBJ2-3
D gene: -
V gene: TRBV10-3
clone size: -
CDR3 protein: CAISELGQASGADTQYF
CDR3 DNA: TGTGCCATCAGTGAACTTGGACAGGCAAGCGGGGCAGATACGCAGTATTTT

J gene: TRBJ2-1
D gene: -
V gene: TRBV24-1
clone size: few
CDR3 protein: CATSDAIGTPPSNEQFF
CDR3 DNA: TGTGCCACCAGTGATGCCATTGGGACCCCTCCCAGCAATGAGCAGTTCTTC

J gene: TRBJ2-1
D gene: TRBD2
V gene: TRBV7-9
clone size: few
CDR3 protein: CATSGTSGRNEQFF
CDR3 DNA: TGTGCCACTAGCGGGACTTCCGGGCGTAATGAGCAGTTCTTC

J gene: TRBJ2-3
D gene: -
V gene: TRBV7-9
clone size: -
CDR3 protein: CASSPRRTGGGTDTQYF
CDR3 DNA: TGTGCCAGCAGCCCAAGAAGGACAGGCGGGGGCACAGATACGCAGTATTTT

J gene: TRBJ1-1
D gene: -
V gene: TRBV6-6
clone size: -
CDR3 protein: CASQDRFDTEAFF
CDR3 DNA: TGTGCCAGTCAAGACAGGTTTGACACTGAAGCTTTCTTT

J gene: TRBJ1-2
D gene: -
V gene: TRBV29-1
clone size: few
CDR3 protein: CSVAAQGPGYGYTF
CDR3 DNA: TGCAGCGTTGCAGCTCAGGGTCCTGGGTATGGCTACACCTTC

J gene: TRBJ2-3
D gene: -
V gene: TRBV5-1
clone size: few
CDR3 protein: CASRAKSRTDTQYF
CDR3 DNA: TGCGCCAGCAGGGCGAAGAGCCGCACAGATACGCAGTATTTT

J gene: TRBJ1-4
D gene: -
V gene: TRBV14
clone size: few
CDR3 protein: CASSLRFGTNEKLFF
CDR3 DNA: TGTGCCAGCAGCCTTCGGTTTGGAACTAATGAAAAACTGTTTTTT

J gene: TRBJ1-1
D gene: TRBD1
V gene: TRBV20-1
clone size: -
CDR3 protein: CSAREQGRVNTEAFF
CDR3 DNA: TGCAGTGCTAGAGAACAGGGGAGGGTGAACACTGAAGCTTTCTTT

J gene: TRBJ2-7
D gene: -
V gene: TRBV12-3/TRBV12-4
clone size: -
CDR3 protein: CASSLVGDGSYEQYF
CDR3 DNA: TGTGCCAGCAGTTTGGTGGGTGACGGTTCCTACGAGCAGTACTTC

J gene: TRBJ2-1
D gene: -
V gene: TRBV5-6
clone size: -
CDR3 protein: CASSLGAGTGKFF
CDR3 DNA: TGTGCCAGCAGCTTGGGCGCGGGCACGGGGAAGTTCTTC

J gene: TRBJ2-7
D gene: -
V gene: TRBV15
clone size: -
CDR3 protein: CATSRDKGQIYEQYF
CDR3 DNA: TGTGCCACCAGCAGAGATAAAGGACAGATATACGAGCAGTACTTC

J gene: TRBJ2-7
D gene: TRBD2
V gene: TRBV2
clone size: few
CDR3 protein: CASMRENSSEQYF
CDR3 DNA: TGTGCCAGCATGCGGGAGAACTCCTCCGAGCAGTACTTC

J gene: TRBJ1-1
D gene: -
V gene: TRBV28
clone size: few
CDR3 protein: CASSLIRGMNTEAFF
CDR3 DNA: TGTGCCAGCAGTTTAATCAGGGGAATGAACACTGAAGCTTTCTTT

J gene: TRBJ1-1
D gene: TRBD1
V gene: TRBV7-2
clone size: -
CDR3 protein: CASSIPRDRGPDTEAFF
CDR3 DNA: TGTGCCAGCAGCATCCCCCGGGACAGGGGGCCGGACACTGAAGCTTTCTTT

J gene: TRBJ2-5
D gene: -
V gene: TRBV6-6
clone size: many
CDR3 protein: CASSYRAGSRLGETQYF
CDR3 DNA: TGTGCCAGCAGTTATCGGGCAGGGAGTCGGTTGGGGGAGACCCAGTACTTC

J gene: TRBJ2-5
D gene: TRBD2
V gene: TRBV7-2
clone size: few
CDR3 protein: CASSRTSGRMETQYF
CDR3 DNA: TGTGCCAGCAGCAGGACTAGCGGGAGAATGGAGACCCAGTACTTC

J gene: TRBJ2-3
D gene: -
V gene: TRBV6-5
clone size: few
CDR3 protein: CASSYGRMERRYF
CDR3 DNA: TGTGCCAGCAGTTACGGCAGGATGGAACGGCGGTATTTT

J gene: TRBJ1-5
D gene: -
V gene: TRBV6-6
clone size: few
CDR3 protein: CASSPLGLGDQPQHF
CDR3 DNA: TGTGCCAGCAGTCCACTAGGACTCGGCGATCAGCCCCAGCATTTT

J gene: TRBJ1-4
D gene: -
V gene: TRBV5-1
clone size: -
CDR3 protein: CASSVQGAYNEKLIF
CDR3 DNA: TGCGCCAGCAGCGTCCAGGGAGCTTATAATGAAAAACTGATTTTT

J gene: TRBJ2-3
D gene: -
V gene: TRBV4-1
clone size: -
CDR3 protein: CASSQDGLLGDTQYF
CDR3 DNA: TGCGCCAGCAGCCAAGATGGGCTTTTAGGGGATACGCAGTATTTT

J gene: TRBJ2-1
D gene: TRBD2
V gene: TRBV10-3
clone size: -
CDR3 protein: CAITHSGTSGPQGQFF
CDR3 DNA: TGTGCCATCACCCATTCCGGGACTAGCGGGCCCCAAGGGCAGTTCTTC

J gene: TRBJ1-2
D gene: -
V gene: TRBV29-1
clone size: -
CDR3 protein: CSVPRNYGYTF
CDR3 DNA: TGCAGCGTTCCGCGGAACTATGGCTACACCTTC

J gene: TRBJ2-5
D gene: TRBD2
V gene: TRBV5-1
clone size: -
CDR3 protein: CASKFSGASQETQYF
CDR3 DNA: TGCGCCAGCAAATTTAGCGGGGCATCTCAAGAGACCCAGTACTTC

J gene: TRBJ2-1
D gene: TRBD1
V gene: TRBV4-1
clone size: -
CDR3 protein: CASSHLPPGTGSNEQFF
CDR3 DNA: TGCGCCAGCAGCCACCTCCCCCCCGGGACAGGGTCCAATGAGCAGTTCTTC

J gene: TRBJ2-7
D gene: TRBD1
V gene: TRBV29-1
clone size: -
CDR3 protein: CSYRGTGVEGPTYEQYF
CDR3 DNA: TGCAGCTATCGCGGGACAGGGGTAGAGGGGCCTACTTACGAGCAGTACTTC

J gene: TRBJ1-5
D gene: TRBD1
V gene: TRBV18
clone size: few
CDR3 protein: CASSPQGASNQPQHF
CDR3 DNA: TGTGCCAGCTCACCACAGGGGGCTAGCAATCAGCCCCAGCATTTT

J gene: TRBJ2-3
D gene: -
V gene: TRBV6-6
clone size: few
CDR3 protein: CASRSTSGGVKTDTQYF
CDR3 DNA: TGTGCCAGCAGATCTACGAGTGGGGGCGTTAAAACAGATACGCAGTATTTT

J gene: TRBJ1-5
D gene: -
V gene: TRBV6-6
clone size: -
CDR3 protein: CASSPAGVVAGQPQHF
CDR3 DNA: TGTGCCAGCAGTCCCGCCGGGGTAGTTGCGGGTCAGCCCCAGCATTTT

J gene: TRBJ2-1
D gene: -
V gene: TRBV18
clone size: -
CDR3 protein: CASSPPGANNEQFF
CDR3 DNA: TGTGCCAGCTCACCACCAGGGGCGAACAATGAGCAGTTCTTC